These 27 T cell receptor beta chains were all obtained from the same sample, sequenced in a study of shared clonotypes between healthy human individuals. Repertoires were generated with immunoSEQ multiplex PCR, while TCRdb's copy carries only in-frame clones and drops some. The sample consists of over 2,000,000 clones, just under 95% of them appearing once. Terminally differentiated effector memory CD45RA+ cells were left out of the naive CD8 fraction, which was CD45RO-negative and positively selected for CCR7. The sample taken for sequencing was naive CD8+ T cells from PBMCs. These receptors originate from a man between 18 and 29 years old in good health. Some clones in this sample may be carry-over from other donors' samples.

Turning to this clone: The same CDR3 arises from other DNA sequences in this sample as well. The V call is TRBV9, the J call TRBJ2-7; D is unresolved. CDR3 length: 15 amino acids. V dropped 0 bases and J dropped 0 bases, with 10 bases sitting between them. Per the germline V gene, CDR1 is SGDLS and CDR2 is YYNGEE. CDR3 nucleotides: TGTGCCAGCAGCGTAGGTGTGGGTAGCTCCTACGAGCAGTACTTC. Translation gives CASSVGVGSSYEQYF.

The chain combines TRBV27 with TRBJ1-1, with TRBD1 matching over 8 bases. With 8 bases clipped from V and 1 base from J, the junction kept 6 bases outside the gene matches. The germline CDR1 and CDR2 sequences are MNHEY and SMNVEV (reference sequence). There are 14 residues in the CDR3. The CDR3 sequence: CASRDRPENTEAFF. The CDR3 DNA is TGTGCCAGCCGGGACAGGCCAGAGAACACTGAAGCTTTCTTT.

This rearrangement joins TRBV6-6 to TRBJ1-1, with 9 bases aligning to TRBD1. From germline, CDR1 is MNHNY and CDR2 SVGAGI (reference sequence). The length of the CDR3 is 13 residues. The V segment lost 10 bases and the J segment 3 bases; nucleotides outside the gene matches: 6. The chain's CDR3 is CAIKDRGYTEAFF. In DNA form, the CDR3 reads TGTGCCATTAAGGACAGGGGATACACTGAAGCTTTCTTT.

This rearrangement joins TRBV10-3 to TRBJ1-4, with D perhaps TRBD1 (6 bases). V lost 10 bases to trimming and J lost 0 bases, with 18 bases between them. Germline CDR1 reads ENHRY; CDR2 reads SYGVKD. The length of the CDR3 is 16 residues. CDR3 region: CATQRARTATNEKLFF. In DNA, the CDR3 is TGTGCCACCCAGCGGGCCCGGACAGCAACTAATGAAAAACTGTTTTTT.

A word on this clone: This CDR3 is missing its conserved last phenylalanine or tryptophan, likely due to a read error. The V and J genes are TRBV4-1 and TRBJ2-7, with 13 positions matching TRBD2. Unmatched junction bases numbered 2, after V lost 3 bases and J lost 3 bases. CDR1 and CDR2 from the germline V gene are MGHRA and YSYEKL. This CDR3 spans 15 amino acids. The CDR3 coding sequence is TGCGCCAGCAGCCACAGACTAGCGGGAGGCTACGAGCAGTACTCC. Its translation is CASSHRLAGGYEQYS.

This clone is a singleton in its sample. CDR3 sequence: CASSVLQGLSTDTQYF. As DNA, the CDR3 is TGTGCCAGCAGCGTTTTGCAGGGGCTTAGCACAGATACGCAGTATTTT. The chain joins TRBV9 to TRBJ2-3; D perhaps matches TRBD1 (6 bases). Germline V CDR1 and CDR2: SGDLS, YYNGEE. V was pared by 2 bases and J by 0 bases, with 13 bases between. This CDR3 has 16 amino acids.

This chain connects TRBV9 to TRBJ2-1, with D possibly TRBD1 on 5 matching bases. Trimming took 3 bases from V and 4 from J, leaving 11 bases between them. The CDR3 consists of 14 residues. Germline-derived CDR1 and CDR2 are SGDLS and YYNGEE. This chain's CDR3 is CASSAYTGYNEQFF. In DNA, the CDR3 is TGTGCCAGCAGCGCTTACACAGGTTACAATGAGCAGTTCTTC.

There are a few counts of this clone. This chain's CDR3 is CASSDVGGNQPQHF. The CDR3 nucleotides are TGTGCCAGCAGTGACGTTGGGGGCAATCAGCCCCAGCATTTT. The J gene is TRBJ1-5, the V gene TRBV2; no clear D. In germline, CDR1 is SNHLY, CDR2 FYNNEI. V was pared by 3 bases and J by 2 bases, with 8 bases between. This CDR3 contains 14 residues.

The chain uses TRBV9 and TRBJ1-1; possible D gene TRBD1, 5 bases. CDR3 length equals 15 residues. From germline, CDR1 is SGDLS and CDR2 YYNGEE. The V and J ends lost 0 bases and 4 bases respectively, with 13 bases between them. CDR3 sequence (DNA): TGTGCCAGCAGCGTAGTTGGCAGGGCTGGCACTGAAGCTTTCTTT. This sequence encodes CASSVVGRAGTEAFF.

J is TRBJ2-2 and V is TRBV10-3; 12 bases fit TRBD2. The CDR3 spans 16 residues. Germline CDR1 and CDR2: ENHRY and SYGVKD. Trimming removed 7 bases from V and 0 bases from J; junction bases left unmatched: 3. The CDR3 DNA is TGTGCCATCATGGGGACTAGCGGGCCGAACACCGGGGAGCTGTTTTTT. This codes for CAIMGTSGPNTGELFF.

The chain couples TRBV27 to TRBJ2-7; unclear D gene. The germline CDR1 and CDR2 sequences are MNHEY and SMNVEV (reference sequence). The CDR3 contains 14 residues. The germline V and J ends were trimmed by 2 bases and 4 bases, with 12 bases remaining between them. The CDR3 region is CASSLRGPFYEQYF. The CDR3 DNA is TGTGCCAGCAGTTTAAGAGGTCCCTTTTACGAGCAGTACTTC.

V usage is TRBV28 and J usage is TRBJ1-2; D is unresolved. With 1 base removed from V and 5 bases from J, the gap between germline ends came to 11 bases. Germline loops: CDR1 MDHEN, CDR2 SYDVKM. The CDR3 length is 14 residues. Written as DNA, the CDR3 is TGTGCCAGCAGTTTATCCACGGAAATATATGGCTACACCTTC. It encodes CASSLSTEIYGYTF.

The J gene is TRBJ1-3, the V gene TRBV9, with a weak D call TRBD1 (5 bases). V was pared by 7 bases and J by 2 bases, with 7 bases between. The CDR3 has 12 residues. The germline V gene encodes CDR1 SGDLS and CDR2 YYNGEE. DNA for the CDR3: TGTGCCAGCGGGGGGGCTGGAAACACCATATATTTT. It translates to CASGGAGNTIYF.

In DNA, the CDR3 is TGTGCCAGCAGGATAGCGGGGGGGTACCAAGAGACCCAGTACTTC. It is translated as CASRIAGGYQETQYF. The chain links TRBV2 to TRBJ2-5, with 11 nucleotides matching TRBD2. Germline-derived CDR1 and CDR2 are SNHLY and FYNNEI. The CDR3 loop spans 15 amino acids. The J segment lost 0 bases and the V segment lost 6 bases, leaving 3 bases of the junction unmatched.

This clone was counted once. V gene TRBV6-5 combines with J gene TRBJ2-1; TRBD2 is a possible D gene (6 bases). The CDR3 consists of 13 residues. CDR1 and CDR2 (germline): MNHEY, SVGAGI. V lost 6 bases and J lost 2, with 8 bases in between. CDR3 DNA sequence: TGTGCCAGCAGCGGGGAGGCCTACAATGAGCAGTTCTTC. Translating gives CASSGEAYNEQFF.

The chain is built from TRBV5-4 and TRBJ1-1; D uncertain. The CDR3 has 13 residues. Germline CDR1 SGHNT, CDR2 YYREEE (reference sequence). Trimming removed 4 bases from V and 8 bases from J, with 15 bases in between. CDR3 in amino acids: CASSPWAGPEAFF. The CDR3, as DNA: TGTGCCAGCAGCCCCTGGGCAGGCCCCGAAGCTTTCTTT.

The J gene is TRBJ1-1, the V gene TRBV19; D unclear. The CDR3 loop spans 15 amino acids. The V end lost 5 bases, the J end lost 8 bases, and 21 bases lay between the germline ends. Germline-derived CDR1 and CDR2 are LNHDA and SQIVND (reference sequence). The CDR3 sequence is CASSDLLGRAVEAFF. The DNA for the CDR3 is TGTGCCAGTAGTGACCTTCTTGGCCGTGCAGTCGAAGCTTTCTTT.

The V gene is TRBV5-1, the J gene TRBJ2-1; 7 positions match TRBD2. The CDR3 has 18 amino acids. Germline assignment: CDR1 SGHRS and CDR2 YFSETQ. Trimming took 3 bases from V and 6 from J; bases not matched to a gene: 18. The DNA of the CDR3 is TGCGCCAGCAGCTCGAGCCGGGGAGGGCGGTTATTGATCAATGAGCAGTTCTTC. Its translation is CASSSSRGGRLLINEQFF.

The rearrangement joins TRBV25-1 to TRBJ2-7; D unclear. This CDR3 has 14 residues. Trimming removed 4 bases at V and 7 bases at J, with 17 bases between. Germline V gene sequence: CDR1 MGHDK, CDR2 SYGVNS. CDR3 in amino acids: CASSVKGARAEQYF. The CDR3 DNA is TGTGCCAGCAGTGTCAAGGGTGCCCGGGCTGAGCAGTACTTC.

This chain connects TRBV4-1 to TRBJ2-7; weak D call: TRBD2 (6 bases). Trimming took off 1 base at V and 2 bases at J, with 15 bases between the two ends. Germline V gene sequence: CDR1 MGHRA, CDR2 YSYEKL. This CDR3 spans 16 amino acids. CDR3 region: CASSQVMGLGPYEQYF. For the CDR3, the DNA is TGCGCCAGCAGCCAAGTGATGGGACTCGGACCCTACGAGCAGTACTTC.

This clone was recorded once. The CDR3 DNA follows: TGTGCCAGCAGCTTGGGGCCGATCCGGAAAGGGAACACTGAAGCTTTCTTT. Protein product: CASSLGPIRKGNTEAFF. The chain carries TRBV7-6 and TRBJ1-1; a possible D gene is TRBD1 (5 bases). The CDR3 covers 17 residues. Trimming removed 3 bases at V and 1 base at J, with 18 bases between. From germline, CDR1 is SGHVS and CDR2 FNYEAQ. The whole variable domain, filled in from reference TRBV7-6 and TRBJ1-1, reads GAGVSQSPRYKVTKRGQDVALRCDPISGHVSLYWYRQALGQGPEFLTYFNYEAQQDKSGLPNDRFSAERPEGSISTLTIQRTEQRDSAMYRCASSLGPIRKGNTEAFFGQGTRLTVV.

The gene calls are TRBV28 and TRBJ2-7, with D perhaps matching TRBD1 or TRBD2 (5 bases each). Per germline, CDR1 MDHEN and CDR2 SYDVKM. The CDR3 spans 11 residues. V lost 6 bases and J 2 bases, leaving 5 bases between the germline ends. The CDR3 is CASRGPYEQYF. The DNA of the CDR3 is TGTGCCAGCAGGGGACCCTACGAGCAGTACTTC.

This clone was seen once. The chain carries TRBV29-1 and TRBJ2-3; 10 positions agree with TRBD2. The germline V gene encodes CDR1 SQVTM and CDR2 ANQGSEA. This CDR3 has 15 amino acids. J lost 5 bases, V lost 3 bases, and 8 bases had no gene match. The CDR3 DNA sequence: TGCAGCGTTGATGGAGCGGGAGGGCCTTTAGATACGCAGTATTTT. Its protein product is CSVDGAGGPLDTQYF.

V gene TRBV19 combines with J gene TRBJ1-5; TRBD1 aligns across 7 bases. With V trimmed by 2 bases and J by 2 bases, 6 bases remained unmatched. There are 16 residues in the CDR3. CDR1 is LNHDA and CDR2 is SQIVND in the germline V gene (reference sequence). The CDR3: CASSISRRGGNQPQHF. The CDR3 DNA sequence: TGTGCCAGTAGTATATCCCGCAGGGGGGGCAATCAGCCCCAGCATTTT.

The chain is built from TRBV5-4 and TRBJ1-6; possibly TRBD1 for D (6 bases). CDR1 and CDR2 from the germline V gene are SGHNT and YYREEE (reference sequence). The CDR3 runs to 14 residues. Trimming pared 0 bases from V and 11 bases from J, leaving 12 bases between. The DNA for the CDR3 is TGTGCCAGCAGCTTGGGGGGGCCGGTGGCACCCCTCCACTTT. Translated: CASSLGGPVAPLHF.

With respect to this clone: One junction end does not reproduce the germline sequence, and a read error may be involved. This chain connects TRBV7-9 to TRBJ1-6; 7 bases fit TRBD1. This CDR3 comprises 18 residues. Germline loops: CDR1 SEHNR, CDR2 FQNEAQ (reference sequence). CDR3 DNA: TGTGCCAGCACCTTAGTTCCGATCCGAGACAGGGAATCGCTCACCCTCCACTTT. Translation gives CASTLVPIRDRESLTLHF.

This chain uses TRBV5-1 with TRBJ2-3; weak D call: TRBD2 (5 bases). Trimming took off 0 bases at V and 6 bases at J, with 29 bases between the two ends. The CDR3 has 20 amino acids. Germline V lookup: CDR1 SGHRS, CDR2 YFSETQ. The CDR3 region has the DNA TGCGCCAGCAGCTTGGCTCGGCCTAGCTCATATCCAAGTGATGGGGATACGCAGTATTTT. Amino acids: CASSLARPSSYPSDGDTQYF.